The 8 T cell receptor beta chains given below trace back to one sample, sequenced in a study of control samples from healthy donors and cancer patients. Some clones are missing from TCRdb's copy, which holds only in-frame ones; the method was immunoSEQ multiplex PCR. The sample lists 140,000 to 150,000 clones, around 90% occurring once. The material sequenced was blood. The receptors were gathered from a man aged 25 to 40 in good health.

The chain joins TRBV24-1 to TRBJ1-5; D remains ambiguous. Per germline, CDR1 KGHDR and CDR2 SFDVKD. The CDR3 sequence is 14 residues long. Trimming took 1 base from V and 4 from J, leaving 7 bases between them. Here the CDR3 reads CATSDFGDNQPQHF. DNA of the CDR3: TGTGCCACCAGTGATTTTGGGGATAATCAGCCCCAGCATTTT.

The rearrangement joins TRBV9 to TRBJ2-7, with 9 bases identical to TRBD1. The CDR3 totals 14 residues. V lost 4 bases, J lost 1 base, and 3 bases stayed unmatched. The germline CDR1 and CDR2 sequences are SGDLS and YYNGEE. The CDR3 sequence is CASSKTGGSYEQYF. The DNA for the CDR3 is TGTGCCAGCAGCAAGACAGGGGGTTCCTACGAGCAGTACTTC.

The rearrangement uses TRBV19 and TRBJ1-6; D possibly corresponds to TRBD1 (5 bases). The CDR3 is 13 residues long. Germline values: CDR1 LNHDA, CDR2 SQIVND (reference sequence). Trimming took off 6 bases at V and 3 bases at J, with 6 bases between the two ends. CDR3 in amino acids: CASSTGYNSPLHF. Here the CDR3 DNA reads TGTGCCAGTAGCACAGGCTATAATTCACCCCTCCACTTT. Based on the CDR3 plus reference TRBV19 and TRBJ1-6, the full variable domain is DGGITQSPKYLFRKEGQNVTLSCEQNLNHDAMYWYRQDPGQGLRLIYYSQIVNDFQKGDIAEGYSVSREKKESFPLTVTSAQKNPTAFYLCASSTGYNSPLHFGNGTRLTVT.

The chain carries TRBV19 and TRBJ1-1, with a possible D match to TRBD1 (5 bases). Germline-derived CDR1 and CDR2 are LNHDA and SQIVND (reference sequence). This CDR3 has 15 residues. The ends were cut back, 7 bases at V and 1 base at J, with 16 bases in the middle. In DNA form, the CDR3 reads TGTGCCAGTAACGGGACTCCGGTGGGGAACACTGAAGCTTTCTTT. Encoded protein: CASNGTPVGNTEAFF.

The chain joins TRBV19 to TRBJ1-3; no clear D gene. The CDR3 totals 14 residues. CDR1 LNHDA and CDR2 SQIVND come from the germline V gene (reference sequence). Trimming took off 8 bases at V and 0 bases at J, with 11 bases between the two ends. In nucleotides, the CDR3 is TGTGCCAGTTGTGTGGATTCCTCTGGAAACACCATATATTTT. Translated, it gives CASCVDSSGNTIYF.

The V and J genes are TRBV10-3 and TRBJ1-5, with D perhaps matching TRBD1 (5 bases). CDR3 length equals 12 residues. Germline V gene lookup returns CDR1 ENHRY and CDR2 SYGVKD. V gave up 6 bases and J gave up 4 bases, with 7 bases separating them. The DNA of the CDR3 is TGTGCCATCAGGGGGGGGAATCAGCCCCAGCATTTT. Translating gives CAIRGGNQPQHF.

CDR3 nucleotide sequence: TGCGCCAGCAGCTCCCAGCGGGGAGATGGTGGCTACACCTTC. It is translated as CASSSQRGDGGYTF. The V and J genes are TRBV5-1 and TRBJ1-2; D not resolved. Between the trimmed V and J ends, which lost 3 bases and 7 bases, there was a span of 16 bases. CDR1 is SGHRS and CDR2 is YFSETQ in the germline V gene. This CDR3 is 14 amino acids long. Complete variable domain (other parts from reference TRBV5-1 and TRBJ1-2): KAGVTQTPRYLIKTRGQQVTLSCSPISGHRSVSWYQQTPGQGLQFLFEYFSETQRNKGNFPGRFSGRQFSNSRSEMNVSTLELGDSALYLCASSSQRGDGGYTFGSGTRLTVV.

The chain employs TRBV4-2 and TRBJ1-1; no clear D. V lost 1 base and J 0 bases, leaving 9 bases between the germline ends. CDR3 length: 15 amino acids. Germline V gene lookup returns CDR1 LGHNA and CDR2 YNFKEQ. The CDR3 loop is CASSQGGRMNTEAFF. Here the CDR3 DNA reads TGTGCCAGCAGCCAAGGGGGAAGGATGAACACTGAAGCTTTCTTT.